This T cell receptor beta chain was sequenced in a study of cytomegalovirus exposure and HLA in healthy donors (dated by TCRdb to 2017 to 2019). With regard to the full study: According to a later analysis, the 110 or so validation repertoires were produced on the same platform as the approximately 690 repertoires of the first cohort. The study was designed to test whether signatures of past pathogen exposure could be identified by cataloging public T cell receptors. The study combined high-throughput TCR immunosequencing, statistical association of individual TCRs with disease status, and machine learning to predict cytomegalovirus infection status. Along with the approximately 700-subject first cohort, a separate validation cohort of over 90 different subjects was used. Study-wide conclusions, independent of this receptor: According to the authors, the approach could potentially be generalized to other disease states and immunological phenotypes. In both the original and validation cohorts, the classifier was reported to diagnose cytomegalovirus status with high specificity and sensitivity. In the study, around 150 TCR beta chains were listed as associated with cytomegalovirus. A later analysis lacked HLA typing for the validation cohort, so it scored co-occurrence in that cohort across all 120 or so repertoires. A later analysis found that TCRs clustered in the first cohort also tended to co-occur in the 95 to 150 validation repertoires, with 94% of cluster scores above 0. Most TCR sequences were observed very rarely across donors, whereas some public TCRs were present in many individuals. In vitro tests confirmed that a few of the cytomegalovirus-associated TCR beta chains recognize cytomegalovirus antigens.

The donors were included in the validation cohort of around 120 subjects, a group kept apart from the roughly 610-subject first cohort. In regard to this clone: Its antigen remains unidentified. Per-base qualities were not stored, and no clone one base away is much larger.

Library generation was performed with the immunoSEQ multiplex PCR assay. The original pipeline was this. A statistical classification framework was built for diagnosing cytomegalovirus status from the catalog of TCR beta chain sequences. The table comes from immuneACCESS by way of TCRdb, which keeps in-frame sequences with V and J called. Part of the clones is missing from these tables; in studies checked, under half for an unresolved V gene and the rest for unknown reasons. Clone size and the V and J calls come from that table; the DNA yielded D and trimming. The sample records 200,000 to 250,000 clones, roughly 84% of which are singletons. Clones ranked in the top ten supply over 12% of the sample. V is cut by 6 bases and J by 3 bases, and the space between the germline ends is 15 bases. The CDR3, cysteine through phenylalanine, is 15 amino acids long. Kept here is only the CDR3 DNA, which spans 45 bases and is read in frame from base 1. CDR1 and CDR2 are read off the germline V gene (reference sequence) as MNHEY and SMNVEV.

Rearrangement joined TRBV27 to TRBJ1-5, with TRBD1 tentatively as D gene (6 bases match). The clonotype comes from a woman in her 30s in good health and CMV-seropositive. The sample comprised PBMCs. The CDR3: CASSDRPGANQPQHF. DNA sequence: TGTGCCAGCAGCGACAGGCCAGGGGCCAATCAGCCCCAGCATTTT.